This T cell receptor (beta chain) was sequenced during a study of human T cells and chemical hapten exposure. Study-level information: Affected patients, primarily female, had alopecia areata, totalis or universalis.

Germline assignment: CDR1 SNHLY and CDR2 FYNNEI. V gave up 5 bases and J gave up 1 base, with 11 bases separating them. The CDR3 covers 14 residues. Time point noted: pre-sensitization, week 0. Specified treatment: therapeutic diphenylcyclopropenone sensitization with weekly scalp DPC. Ahead of applying each patch test, blood was sampled. Donors were 18 to 70-year-old alopecia patients suitable for DPC. TCRdb re-derived calls from the RACE reads in MiXCR, one entry per CDR3 protein. This table holds under 200,000 distinct CDR3 sequences, under 35% found once. Sequenced material: whole blood, taken in connection with sensitization to the hapten diphenylcyclopropenone (DPC). This receptor was obtained from a woman aged 30 to 39 with alopecia areata. Some clones in this sample may be carry-over from other donors' samples. This chain uses TRBV2 with TRBJ1-2; TRBD1 is a possible D gene (6 bases). The CDR3 region is CASSRDNLNYGYTF. The CDR3 DNA is TGTGCCAGCAGTCGGGACAACCTTAACTATGGCTACACCTTC.